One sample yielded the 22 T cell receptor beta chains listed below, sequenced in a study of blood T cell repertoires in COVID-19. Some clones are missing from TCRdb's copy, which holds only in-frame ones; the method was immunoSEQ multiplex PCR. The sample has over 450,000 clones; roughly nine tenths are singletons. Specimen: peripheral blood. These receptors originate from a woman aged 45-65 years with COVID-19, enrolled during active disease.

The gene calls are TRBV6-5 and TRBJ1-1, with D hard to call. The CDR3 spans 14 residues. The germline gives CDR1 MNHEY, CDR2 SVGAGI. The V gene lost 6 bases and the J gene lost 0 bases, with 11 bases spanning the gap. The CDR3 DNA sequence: TGTGCCAGCAGCATAATGAGAGTGAACACTGAAGCTTTCTTT. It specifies CASSIMRVNTEAFF.

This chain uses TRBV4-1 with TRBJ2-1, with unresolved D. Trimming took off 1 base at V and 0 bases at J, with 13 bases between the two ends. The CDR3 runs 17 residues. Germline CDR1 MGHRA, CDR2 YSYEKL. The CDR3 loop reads CASSQGRLVTSYNEQFF. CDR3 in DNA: TGCGCCAGCAGCCAAGGCCGGCTAGTTACCTCCTACAATGAGCAGTTCTTC.

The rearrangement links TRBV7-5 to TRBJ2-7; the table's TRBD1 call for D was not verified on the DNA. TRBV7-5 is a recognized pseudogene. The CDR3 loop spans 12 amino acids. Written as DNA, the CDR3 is TGTGCCAGCAGCTCCAGACACTACGAGCAGTACTTC. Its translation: CASSSRHYEQYF.

The CDR3 reads CASSSPGTGEGYEQYF. CDR3 nucleotides: TGTGCCAGCAGTTCCCCCGGGACAGGGGAGGGCTACGAGCAGTACTTC. This chain joins TRBV28 and TRBJ2-7; 10 bases align to TRBD1. This CDR3 has 16 amino acids. Germline V gene lookup returns CDR1 MDHEN and CDR2 SYDVKM. J gave up 3 bases and V 4 bases, and 9 bases lay outside the gene matches. The full variable domain, its missing parts supplied by reference TRBV28 and TRBJ2-7, is DVKVTQSSRYLVKRTGEKVFLECVQDMDHENMFWYRQDPGLGLRLIYFSYDVKMKEKGDIPEGYSVSREKKERFSLILESASTNQTSMYLCASSSPGTGEGYEQYFGPGTRLTVT.

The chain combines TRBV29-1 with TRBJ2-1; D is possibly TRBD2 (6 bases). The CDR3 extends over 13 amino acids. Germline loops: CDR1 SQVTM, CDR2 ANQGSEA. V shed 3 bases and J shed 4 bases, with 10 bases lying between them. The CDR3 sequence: CSVDQTSYNEQFF. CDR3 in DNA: TGCAGCGTTGATCAGACTAGTTACAATGAGCAGTTCTTC.

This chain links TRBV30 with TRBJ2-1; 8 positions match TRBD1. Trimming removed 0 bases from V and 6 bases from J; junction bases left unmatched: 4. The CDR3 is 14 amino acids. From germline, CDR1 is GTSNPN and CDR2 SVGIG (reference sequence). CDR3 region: CAWSVGQGANEQFF. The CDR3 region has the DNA TGTGCCTGGAGTGTGGGGCAGGGGGCCAATGAGCAGTTCTTC.

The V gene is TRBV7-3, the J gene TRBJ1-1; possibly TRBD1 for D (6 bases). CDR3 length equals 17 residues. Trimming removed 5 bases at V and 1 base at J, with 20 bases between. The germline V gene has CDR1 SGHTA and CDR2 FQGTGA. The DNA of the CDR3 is TGTGCCAGCAGCCCCCGAGGGGGAATCTCTCCGAACACTGAAGCTTTCTTT. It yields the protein CASSPRGGISPNTEAFF. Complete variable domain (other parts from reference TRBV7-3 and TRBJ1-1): GAGVSQTPSNKVTEKGKYVELRCDPISGHTALYWYRQSLGQGPEFLIYFQGTGAADDSGLPNDRFFAVRPEGSVSTLKIQRTERGDSAVYLCASSPRGGISPNTEAFFGQGTRLTVV.

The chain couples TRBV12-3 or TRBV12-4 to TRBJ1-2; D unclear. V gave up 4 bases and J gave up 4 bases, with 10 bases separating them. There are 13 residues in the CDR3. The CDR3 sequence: CASSWEPFYGYTF. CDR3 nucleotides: TGTGCCAGCAGTTGGGAGCCATTCTATGGCTACACCTTC.

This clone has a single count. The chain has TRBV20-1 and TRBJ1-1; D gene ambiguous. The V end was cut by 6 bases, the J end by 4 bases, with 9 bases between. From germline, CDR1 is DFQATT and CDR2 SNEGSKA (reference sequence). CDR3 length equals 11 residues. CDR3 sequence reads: CSAPTVTEAFF. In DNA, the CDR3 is TGCAGTGCCCCTACAGTCACTGAAGCTTTCTTT.

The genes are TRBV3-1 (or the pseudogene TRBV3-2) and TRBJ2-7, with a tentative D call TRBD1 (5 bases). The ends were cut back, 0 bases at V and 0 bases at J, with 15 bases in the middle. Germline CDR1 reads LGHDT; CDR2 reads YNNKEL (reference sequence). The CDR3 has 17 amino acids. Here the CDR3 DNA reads TGTGCCAGCAGCCAAGAAGGAGCACAGGCGAGCTCCTACGAGCAGTACTTC. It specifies CASSQEGAQASSYEQYF.

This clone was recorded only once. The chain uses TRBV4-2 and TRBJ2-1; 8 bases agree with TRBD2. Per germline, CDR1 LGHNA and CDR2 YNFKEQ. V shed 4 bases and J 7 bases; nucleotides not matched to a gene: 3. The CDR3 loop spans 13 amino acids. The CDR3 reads CASSLRGGNEQFF. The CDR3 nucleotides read TGTGCCAGCAGCCTCCGGGGGGGGAATGAGCAGTTCTTC.

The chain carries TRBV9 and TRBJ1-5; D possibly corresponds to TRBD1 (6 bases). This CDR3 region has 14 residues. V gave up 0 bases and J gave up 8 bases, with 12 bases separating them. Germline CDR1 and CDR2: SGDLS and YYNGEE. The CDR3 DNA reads TGTGCCAGCAGCGTAGAGGGGGGAGGGGAGCCCCAGCATTTT. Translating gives CASSVEGGGEPQHF.

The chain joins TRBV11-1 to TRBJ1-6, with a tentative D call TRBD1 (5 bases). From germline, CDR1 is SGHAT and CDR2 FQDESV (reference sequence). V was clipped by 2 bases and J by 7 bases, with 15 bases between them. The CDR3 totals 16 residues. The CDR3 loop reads CASSLRQGIENSPLHF. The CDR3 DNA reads TGTGCCAGCAGCTTACGGCAGGGAATCGAGAATTCACCCCTCCACTTT.

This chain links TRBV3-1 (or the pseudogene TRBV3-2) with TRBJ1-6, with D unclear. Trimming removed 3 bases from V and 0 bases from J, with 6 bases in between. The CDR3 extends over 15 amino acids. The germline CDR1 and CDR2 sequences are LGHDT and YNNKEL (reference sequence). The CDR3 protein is CASSHGSSYNSPLHF. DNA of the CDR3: TGTGCCAGCAGCCATGGGAGCTCCTATAATTCACCCCTCCACTTT.

CDR3 sequence (DNA): TGCGCCAGCAGCCGAGACAGGGGGTACCCTGAAGCTTTCTTT. This encodes CASSRDRGYPEAFF. The chain couples TRBV5-1 to TRBJ1-1, with TRBD1 matching over 9 bases. CDR3 length: 14 residues. V gave up 4 bases and J gave up 6 bases; unmatched junction bases: 7. Germline lookup yields CDR1 SGHRS and CDR2 YFSETQ.

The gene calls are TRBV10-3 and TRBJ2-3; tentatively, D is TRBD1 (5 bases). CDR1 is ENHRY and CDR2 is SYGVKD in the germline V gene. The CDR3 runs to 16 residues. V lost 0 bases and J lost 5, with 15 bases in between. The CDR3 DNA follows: TGTGCCATCAGTGAGTCGTGGGGCCAGTGGAGAGATACGCAGTATTTT. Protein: CAISESWGQWRDTQYF.

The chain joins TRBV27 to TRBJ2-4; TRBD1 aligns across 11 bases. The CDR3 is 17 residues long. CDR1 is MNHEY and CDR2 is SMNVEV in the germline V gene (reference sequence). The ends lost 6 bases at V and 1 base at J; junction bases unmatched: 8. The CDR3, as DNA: TGTGCCAGCAGCCCGGACAGGGGGCTTGAGGCCAAAAACATTCAGTACTTC. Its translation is CASSPDRGLEAKNIQYF.

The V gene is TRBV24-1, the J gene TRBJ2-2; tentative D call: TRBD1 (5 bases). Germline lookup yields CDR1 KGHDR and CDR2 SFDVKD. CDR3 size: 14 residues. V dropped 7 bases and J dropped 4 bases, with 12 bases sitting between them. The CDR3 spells CATRDNRATGELFF. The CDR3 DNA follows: TGTGCCACCAGGGACAACCGAGCCACCGGGGAGCTGTTTTTT.

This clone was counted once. In DNA form, the CDR3 reads TGTGCCAGCAGCCCGGGACAGGGGGCCAGCGGGGAGCTGTTTTTT. This encodes CASSPGQGASGELFF. The rearrangement joins TRBV6-5 to TRBJ2-2, with TRBD1 identical over 12 bases. Germline V lookup: CDR1 MNHEY, CDR2 SVGAGI. The CDR3 loop spans 15 amino acids. Losses at the gene ends were 6 bases for V and 7 bases for J; bases not matched to a gene: 6.

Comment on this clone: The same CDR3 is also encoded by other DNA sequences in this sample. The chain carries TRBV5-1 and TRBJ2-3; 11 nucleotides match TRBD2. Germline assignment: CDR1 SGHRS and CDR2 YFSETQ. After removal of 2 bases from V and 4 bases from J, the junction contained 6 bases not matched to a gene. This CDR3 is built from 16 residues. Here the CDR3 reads CASSLTSGGAADTQYF. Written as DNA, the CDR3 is TGCGCCAGCAGCTTAACTAGCGGGGGAGCGGCAGATACGCAGTATTTT.

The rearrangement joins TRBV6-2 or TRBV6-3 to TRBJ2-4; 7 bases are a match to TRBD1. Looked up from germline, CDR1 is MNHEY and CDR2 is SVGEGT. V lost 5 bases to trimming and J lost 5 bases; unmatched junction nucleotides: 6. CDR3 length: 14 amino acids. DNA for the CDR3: TGTGCCAGCAGTGAGGGGGCAGGTGAAAACATTCAGTACTTC. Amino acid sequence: CASSEGAGENIQYF.

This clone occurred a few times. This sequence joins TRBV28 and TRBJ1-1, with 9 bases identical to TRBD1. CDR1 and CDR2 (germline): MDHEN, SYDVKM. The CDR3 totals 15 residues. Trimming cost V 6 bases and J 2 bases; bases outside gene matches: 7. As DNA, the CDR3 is TGTGCCAGCAGCCCTACAGGGGGCGAAAACACTGAAGCTTTCTTT. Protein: CASSPTGGENTEAFF.